These 9 T cell receptor beta chains share one sample of origin, sequenced in a study of patients and donors after allogeneic stem cell transplantation (dated by TCRdb to about 2020). The library came from RT-PCR. The sequencer listed for this sample is NextSeq 550. TCRdb reprocessed the public reads (quality trimming at Q25 with fastp, clone calling with MiXCR) and kept in-frame beta chains. For every CDR3 protein sequence, its rows merge into one entry that carries the most common genes and DNA. The sample has some 880,000 distinct CDR3 sequences on record, more than 15% of them singletons. 6% of the sample is in the top ten clones. The specimen was blood, either unsorted or a sorted T cell fraction (not recorded which). These receptors were collected from a human donor who was either an allogeneic HSCT recipient or a stem cell or donor lymphocyte infusion donor (not recorded which). It is not recorded whose cells these are; they may come from a transplant donor.

The chain combines TRBV20-1 with TRBJ2-1; TRBD2 aligns across 12 bases. The junction had 21 bases not matched to a gene; V was cut back by 0 bases and J by 15 bases. CDR3 length: 18 residues. In germline, CDR1 is DFQATT, CDR2 SNEGSKA (reference sequence). CDR3 nucleotide sequence: TGCAGTGCTAGAGATTCCTCAAGAGGGCCACTAGCGGGAGGACCCGGGTTCTTC. This translates into CSARDSSRGPLAGGPGFF.

This clonotype was recorded many times. The chain uses TRBV29-1 and TRBJ2-1; 11 positions agree with TRBD2. This CDR3 spans 14 amino acids. The germline V gene encodes CDR1 SQVTM and CDR2 ANQGSEA. J lost 6 bases, V lost 6 bases, and 7 bases had no gene match. CDR3 region: CSVATSGRGNEQFF. In DNA, the CDR3 is TGCAGCGTCGCTACTAGCGGGAGAGGCAATGAGCAGTTCTTC.

In its sample, this clonotype was seen a few times. This sequence joins TRBV13 and TRBJ2-7, with D uncertain. Trimming left V 0 bases short and J 7 bases short, with 13 bases between. The germline V gene has CDR1 PRHDT and CDR2 FYEKMQ (reference sequence). The CDR3 is 14 amino acids. CDR3 DNA: TGTGCCAGCAGCTTAGGGGACCAGCTTCATGAGCAGTACTTC. Translating it yields CASSLGDQLHEQYF.

This chain joins TRBV6-5 and TRBJ1-3; D is undetermined. The CDR3 consists of 16 residues. The ends were cut back, 2 bases at V and 0 bases at J, with 11 bases in the middle. Germline CDR1 and CDR2: MNHEY and SVGAGI. Here the CDR3 reads CASSYPQDASGNTIYF. Written as DNA, the CDR3 is TGTGCCAGCAGTTACCCCCAGGACGCCTCTGGAAACACCATATATTTT.

V usage is TRBV20-1 and J usage is TRBJ2-7; weak D call: TRBD2 (6 bases). Trimming removed 0 bases from V and 9 bases from J, with 24 bases in between. The CDR3 totals 16 residues. In germline, CDR1 is DFQATT, CDR2 SNEGSKA (reference sequence). The CDR3 DNA is TGCAGTGCTAGAGATCGATCCAAAACCGCGGGATTTGGGCAGTACTTC. This codes for CSARDRSKTAGFGQYF.

The chain carries TRBV20-1 and TRBJ1-4; TRBD1 matches 10 bases. Germline V gene sequence: CDR1 DFQATT, CDR2 SNEGSKA (reference sequence). The CDR3 covers 15 residues. With V trimmed by 5 bases and J by 3 bases, 6 bases remained unmatched. The CDR3 loop is CSAVRDRGSNEKLFF. The DNA for the CDR3 is TGCAGTGCTGTTCGGGACAGGGGTTCTAATGAAAAACTGTTTTTT.

There are a few counts of this clonotype. The rearrangement uses TRBV20-1 and TRBJ2-7; D tentatively reads TRBD1 or TRBD2 (6 bases each). This CDR3 contains 16 residues. CDR1 and CDR2 from the germline V gene are DFQATT and SNEGSKA (reference sequence). V was cut by 6 bases and J by 0 bases, with 21 bases left in between. This CDR3 is CSATQGGTQSSYEQYF. CDR3 sequence (DNA): TGCAGTGCGACTCAAGGGGGGACACAGAGCTCCTACGAGCAGTACTTC.

Many counts were recorded for this clonotype. The chain couples TRBV12-3 or TRBV12-4 to TRBJ1-1; D remains ambiguous. V dropped 4 bases and J dropped 8 bases, with 11 bases sitting between them. CDR3 size: 12 residues. DNA of the CDR3: TGTGCCAGCAGTTCCTGGGCGGCGGAAGCTTTCTTT. Protein sequence: CASSSWAAEAFF.

This clonotype came up a few times. The CDR3 DNA sequence: TGTGCCAGCAGCTTGTGGCAGGGAGGCGGGTCTGGCTACACCTTC. It translates to CASSLWQGGGSGYTF. This sequence joins TRBV5-5 and TRBJ1-2, with D perhaps TRBD1 (5 bases). Germline loops: CDR1 SGHKS, CDR2 YYEKEE (reference sequence). The V and J ends lost 1 base and 7 bases respectively, with 17 bases between them. CDR3 length equals 15 residues.